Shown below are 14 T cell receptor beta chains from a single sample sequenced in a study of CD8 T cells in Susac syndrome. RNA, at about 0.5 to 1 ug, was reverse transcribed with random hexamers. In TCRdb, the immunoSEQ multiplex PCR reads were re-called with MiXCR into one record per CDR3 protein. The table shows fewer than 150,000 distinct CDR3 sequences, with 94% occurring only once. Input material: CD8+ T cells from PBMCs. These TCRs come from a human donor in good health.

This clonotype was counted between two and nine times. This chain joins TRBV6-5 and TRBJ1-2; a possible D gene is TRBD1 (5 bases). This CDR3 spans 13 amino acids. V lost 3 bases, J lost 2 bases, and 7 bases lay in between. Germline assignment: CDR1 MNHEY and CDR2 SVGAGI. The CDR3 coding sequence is TGTGCCAGCAGTTATGGGGGGAACTATGGCTACACCTTC. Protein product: CASSYGGNYGYTF.

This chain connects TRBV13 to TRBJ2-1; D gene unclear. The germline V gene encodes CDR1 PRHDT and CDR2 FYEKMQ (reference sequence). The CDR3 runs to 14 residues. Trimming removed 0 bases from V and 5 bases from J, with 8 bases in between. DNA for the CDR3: TGTGCCAGCAGCTTAGGCAGCGAGGACAATGAGCAGTTCTTC. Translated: CASSLGSEDNEQFF.

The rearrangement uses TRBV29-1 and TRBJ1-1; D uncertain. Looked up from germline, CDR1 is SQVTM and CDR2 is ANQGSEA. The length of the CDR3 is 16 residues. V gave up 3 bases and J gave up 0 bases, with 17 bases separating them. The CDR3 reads CSVDGGPVGLNTEAFF. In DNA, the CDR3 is TGCAGCGTTGATGGCGGGCCGGTTGGATTGAACACTGAAGCTTTCTTT. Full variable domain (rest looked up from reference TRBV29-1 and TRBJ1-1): SAVISQKPSRDICQRGTSLTIQCQVDSQVTMMFWYRQQPGQSLTLIATANQGSEATYESGFVIDKFPISRPNLTFSTLTVSNMSPEDSSIYLCSVDGGPVGLNTEAFFGQGTRLTVV.

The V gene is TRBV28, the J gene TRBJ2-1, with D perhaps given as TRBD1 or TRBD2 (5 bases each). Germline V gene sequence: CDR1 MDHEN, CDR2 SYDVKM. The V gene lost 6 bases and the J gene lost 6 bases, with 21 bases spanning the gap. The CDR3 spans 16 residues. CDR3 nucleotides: TGTGCCAGCAGCCCAATGGGGCTAGCAGATTCCAATGAGCAGTTCTTC. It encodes CASSPMGLADSNEQFF.

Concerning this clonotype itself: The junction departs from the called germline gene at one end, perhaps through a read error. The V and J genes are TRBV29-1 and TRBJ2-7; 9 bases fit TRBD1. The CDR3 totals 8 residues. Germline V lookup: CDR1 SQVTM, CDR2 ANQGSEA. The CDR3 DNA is TGCAGCGTCGGGACAGGGCTCTTC. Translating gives CSVGTGLF.

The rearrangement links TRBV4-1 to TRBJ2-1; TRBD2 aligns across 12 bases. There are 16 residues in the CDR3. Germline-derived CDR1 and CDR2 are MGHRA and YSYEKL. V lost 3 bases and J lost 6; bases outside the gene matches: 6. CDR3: CASSHTSSGRANEQFF. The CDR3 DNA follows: TGCGCCAGCAGCCATACCTCTAGCGGGAGGGCCAATGAGCAGTTCTTC.

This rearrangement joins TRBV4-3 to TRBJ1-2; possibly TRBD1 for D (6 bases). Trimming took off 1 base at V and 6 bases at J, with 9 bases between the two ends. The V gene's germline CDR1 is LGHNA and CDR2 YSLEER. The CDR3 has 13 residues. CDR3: CASSQGRGDGYTF. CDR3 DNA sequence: TGCGCCAGCAGCCAAGGAAGGGGGGATGGCTACACCTTC.

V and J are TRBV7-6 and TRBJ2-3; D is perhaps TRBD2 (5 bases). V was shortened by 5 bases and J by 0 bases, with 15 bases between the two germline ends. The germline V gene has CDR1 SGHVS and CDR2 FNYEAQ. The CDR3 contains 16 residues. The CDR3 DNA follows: TGTGCCAGCAGCCCCCGCGGCGGGCCTAGCACAGATACGCAGTATTTT. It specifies CASSPRGGPSTDTQYF.

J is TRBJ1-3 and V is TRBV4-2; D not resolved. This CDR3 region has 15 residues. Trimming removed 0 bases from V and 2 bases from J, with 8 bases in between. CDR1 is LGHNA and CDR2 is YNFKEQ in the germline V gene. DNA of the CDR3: TGTGCCAGCAGCCAAGATGGCGCAGCTGGAAACACCATATATTTT. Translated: CASSQDGAAGNTIYF.

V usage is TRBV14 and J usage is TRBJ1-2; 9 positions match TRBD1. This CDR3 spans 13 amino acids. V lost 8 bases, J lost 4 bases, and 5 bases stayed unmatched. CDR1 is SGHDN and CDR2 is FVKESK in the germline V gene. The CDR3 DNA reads TGTGCCAGCGACGAGACAGGGGGCTATGGCTACACCTTC. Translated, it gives CASDETGGYGYTF.

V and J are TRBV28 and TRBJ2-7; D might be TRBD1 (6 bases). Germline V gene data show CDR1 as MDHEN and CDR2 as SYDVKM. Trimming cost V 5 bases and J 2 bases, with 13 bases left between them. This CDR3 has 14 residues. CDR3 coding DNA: TGTGCCAGCAGTCCCCCCGACAGGCCCTACGAGCAGTACTTC. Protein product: CASSPPDRPYEQYF.

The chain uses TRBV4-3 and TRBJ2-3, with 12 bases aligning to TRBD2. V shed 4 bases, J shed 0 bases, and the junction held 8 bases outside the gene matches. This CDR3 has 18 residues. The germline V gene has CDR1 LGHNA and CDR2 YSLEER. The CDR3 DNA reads TGCGCCAGCAGCCCCTGGACTAGCGGGATAACTAGCACAGATACGCAGTATTTT. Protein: CASSPWTSGITSTDTQYF.

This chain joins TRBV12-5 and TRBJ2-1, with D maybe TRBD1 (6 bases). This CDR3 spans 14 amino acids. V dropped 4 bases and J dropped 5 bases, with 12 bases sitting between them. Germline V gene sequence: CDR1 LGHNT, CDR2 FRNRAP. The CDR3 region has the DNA TGTGCTAGTGGTTCGGACAGCCCGAACAATGAGCAGTTCTTC. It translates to CASGSDSPNNEQFF.

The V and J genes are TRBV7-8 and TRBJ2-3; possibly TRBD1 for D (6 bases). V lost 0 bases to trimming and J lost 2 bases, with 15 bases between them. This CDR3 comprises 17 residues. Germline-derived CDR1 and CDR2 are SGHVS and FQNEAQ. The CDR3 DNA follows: TGTGCCAGCAGCTTAGCCTCCAGGGGACGCGACACAGATACGCAGTATTTT. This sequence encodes CASSLASRGRDTDTQYF.